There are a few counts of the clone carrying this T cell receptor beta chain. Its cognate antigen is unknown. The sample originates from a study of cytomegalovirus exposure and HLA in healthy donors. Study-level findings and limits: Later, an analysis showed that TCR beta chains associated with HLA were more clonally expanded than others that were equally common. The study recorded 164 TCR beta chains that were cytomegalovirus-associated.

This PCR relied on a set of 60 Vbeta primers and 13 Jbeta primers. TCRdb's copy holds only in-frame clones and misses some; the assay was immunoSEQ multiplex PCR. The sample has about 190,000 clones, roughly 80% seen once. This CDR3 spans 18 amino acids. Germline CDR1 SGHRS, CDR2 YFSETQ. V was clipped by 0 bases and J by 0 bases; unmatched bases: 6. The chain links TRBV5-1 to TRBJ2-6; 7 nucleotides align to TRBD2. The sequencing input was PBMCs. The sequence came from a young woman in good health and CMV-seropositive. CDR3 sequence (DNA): TGCGCCAGCAGCTTGGGCTCGCGGGGGAGCTCTGGGGCCAACGTCCTGACTTTC. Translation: CASSLGSRGSSGANVLTF.